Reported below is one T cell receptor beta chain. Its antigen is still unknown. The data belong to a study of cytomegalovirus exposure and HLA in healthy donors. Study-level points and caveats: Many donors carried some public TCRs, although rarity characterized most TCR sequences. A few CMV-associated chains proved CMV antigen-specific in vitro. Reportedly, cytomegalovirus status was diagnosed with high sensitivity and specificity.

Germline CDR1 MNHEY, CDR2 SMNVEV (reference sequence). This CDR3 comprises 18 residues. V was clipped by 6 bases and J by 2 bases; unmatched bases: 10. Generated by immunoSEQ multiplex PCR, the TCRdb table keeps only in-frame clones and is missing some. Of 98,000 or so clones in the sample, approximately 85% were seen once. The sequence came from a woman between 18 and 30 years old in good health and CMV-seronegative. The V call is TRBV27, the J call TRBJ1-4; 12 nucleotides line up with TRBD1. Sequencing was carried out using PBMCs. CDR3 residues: CASRPKGQGASTNEKLFF. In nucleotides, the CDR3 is TGTGCCAGCAGGCCCAAGGGACAGGGGGCGTCTACTAATGAAAAACTGTTTTTT.